This T cell receptor (beta chain) was sequenced for a study of cytomegalovirus exposure and HLA in healthy donors. Study-wide findings and caveats: Cytomegalovirus-associated status was assigned to roughly 160 TCR beta chains. Segments of the TCR beta V type were, in most cases, productive about 87% or about 30% of the time in an earlier analysis. A later analysis associated some 16,000 TCR beta sequences with HLA alleles at a 0.05 false discovery rate. TCR beta V- and J-gene trimming was later associated with a missense DCLRE1C variant.

In the case of this clone: What it binds is not known.

Germline CDR1 and CDR2: SGHVS and FQNEAQ. Trimming pared 5 bases from V and 0 bases from J, leaving 16 bases between. This CDR3 has 17 residues. Amplification used 60 Vbeta primers and 13 Jbeta primers. Produced via immunoSEQ multiplex PCR; TCRdb's table is partial and in-frame only. The data show about 110,000 clones, under 90% seen once. This receptor was obtained from a woman in her thirties in good health and CMV-seronegative. The chain employs TRBV7-8 and TRBJ1-4, with D perhaps matching TRBD1 (5 bases). Sequencing used PBMCs. CDR3 protein: CASSPITPGATNEKLFF. CDR3 DNA sequence: TGTGCCAGCAGCCCGATAACCCCGGGGGCAACTAATGAAAAACTGTTTTTT. The entire variable domain, with the rest obtained from reference TRBV7-8 and TRBJ1-4, is as follows: GAGVSQSPRYKVAKRGQDVALRCDPISGHVSLFWYQQALGQGPEFLTYFQNEAQLDKSGLPSDRFFAERPEGSVSTLKIQRTQQEDSAVYLCASSPITPGATNEKLFFGSGTQLSVL.